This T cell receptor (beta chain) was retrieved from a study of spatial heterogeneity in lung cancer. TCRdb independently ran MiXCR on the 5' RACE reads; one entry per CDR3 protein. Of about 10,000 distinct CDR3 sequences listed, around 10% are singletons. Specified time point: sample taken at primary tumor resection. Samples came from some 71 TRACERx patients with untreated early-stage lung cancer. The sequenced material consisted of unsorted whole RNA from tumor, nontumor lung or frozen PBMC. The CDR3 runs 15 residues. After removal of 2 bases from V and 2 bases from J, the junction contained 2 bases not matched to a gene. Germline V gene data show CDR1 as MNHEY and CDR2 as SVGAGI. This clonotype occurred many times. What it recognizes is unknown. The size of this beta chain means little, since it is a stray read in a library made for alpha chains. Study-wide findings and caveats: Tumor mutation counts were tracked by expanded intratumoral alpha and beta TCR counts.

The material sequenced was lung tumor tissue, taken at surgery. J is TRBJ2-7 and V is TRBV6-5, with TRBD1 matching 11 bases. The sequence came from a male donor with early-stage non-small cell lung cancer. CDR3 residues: CASSYRDRGTYEQYF. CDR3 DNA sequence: TGTGCCAGCAGTTACAGGGACAGGGGGACCTACGAGCAGTACTTC.